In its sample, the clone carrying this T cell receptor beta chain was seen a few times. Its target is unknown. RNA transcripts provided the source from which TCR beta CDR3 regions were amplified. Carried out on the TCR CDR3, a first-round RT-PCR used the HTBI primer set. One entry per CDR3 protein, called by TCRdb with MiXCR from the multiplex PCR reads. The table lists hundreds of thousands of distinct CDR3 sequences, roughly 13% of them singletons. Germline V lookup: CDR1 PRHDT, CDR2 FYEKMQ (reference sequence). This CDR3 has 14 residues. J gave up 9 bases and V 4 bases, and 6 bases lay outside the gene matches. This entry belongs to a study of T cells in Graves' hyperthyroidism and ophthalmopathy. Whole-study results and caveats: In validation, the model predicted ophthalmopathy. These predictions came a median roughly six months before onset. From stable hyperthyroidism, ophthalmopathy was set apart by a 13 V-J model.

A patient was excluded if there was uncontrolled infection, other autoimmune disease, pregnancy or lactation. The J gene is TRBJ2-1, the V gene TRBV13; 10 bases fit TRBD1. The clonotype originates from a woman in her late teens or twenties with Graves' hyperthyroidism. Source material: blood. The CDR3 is CASSSGTGVSEQFF. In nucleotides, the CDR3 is TGTGCCAGCAGCTCAGGGACAGGGGTATCTGAGCAGTTCTTC.